This T cell receptor (beta chain) comes out of a study of Ad26.COV2.S vaccination and SARS-CoV-2 variants. Overall study results and limits: After vaccination, reports described spike-specific CD8+ and CD4+ T cell responses as showing substantial breadth. The TCR-based breadth and depth measures might underestimate overall T cell responses.

TCRdb keeps only in-frame clones here, not all; method: immunoSEQ multiplex PCR. The table lists approximately 300,000 clones, 85% of them singletons. Treatment meaning: around 19 received Ad26.COV2.S at low or high dose, single or two shots; about 5 received placebo; per-sample allocation not given. Sampling happened 63 days after the first vaccine or placebo injection. Boston provided a donor who was an adult aged 18-55 years. To note about this clone: The antigen is not known.

The sample was peripheral blood, taken in a trial of Ad26.COV2.S vaccine versus placebo. This receptor was identified in a person between 18 and 60 years old who received the Ad26.COV2.S COVID-19 vaccine or a placebo.

CDR3 protein: CASSLRTSGGPLGKQYF. For the CDR3, the DNA is TGTGCCAGCAGCCTCAGGACTAGCGGGGGCCCCCTCGGTAAGCAGTATTTT. The rearrangement links TRBV7-2 to TRBJ2-3, with 13 bases that match TRBD2. This CDR3 comprises 17 residues. The germline gives CDR1 SGHTA, CDR2 FQGNSA. J was trimmed by 11 bases and V by 5 bases; bases with no gene match: 16.